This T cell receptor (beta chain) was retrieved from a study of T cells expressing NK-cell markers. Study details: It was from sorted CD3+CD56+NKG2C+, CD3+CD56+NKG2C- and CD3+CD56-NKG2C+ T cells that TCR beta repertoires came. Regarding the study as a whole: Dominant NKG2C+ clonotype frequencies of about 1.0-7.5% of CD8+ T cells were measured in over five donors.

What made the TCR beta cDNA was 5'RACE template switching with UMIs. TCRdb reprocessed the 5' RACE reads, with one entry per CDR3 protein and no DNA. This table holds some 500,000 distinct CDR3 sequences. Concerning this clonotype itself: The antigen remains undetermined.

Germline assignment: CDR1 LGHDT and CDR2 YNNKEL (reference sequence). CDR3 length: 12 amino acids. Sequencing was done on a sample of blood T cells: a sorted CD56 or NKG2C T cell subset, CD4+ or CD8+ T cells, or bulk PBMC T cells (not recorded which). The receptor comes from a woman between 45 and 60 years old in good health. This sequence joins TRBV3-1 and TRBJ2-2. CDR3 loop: CAILQNTGELFF.